A selection of T cell receptor beta chains follows, all from one sample in a study of blood T cell repertoires in COVID-19. TCRdb's table, derived via immunoSEQ multiplex PCR, lists solely in-frame clones and lacks some. The sample consists of some 19,000 clones, 82% of them appearing once. Sequenced sample: peripheral blood. These receptors all stem from a human donor in a cohort sampled during active COVID-19. The CDR3 runs from the conserved cysteine through the conserved F or W. The order of the fields is V gene, J gene, clone size, D gene, CDR3 DNA, CDR3 protein. D genes are given only for firm matches. Not all rows give a size; the values are once, few, many and, for expanded clones, a class.

V: TRBV5-4
J: TRBJ2-3
size: NA
D: NA
DNA: TGTGCCAGCAGCTCACGGGACACAGATACGCAGTATTTT
CDR3: CASSSRDTDTQYF

V: TRBV5-4
J: TRBJ2-7
size: NA
D: NA
DNA: TGTGCCAGCAGCCCCCGGACTGGCAGCTCCTACGAGCAGTACTTC
CDR3: CASSPRTGSSYEQYF

V: TRBV24-1
J: TRBJ2-7
size: NA
D: NA
DNA: TGTGCCACCCAGGGGCCGCAATACGAGCAGTACTTC
CDR3: CATQGPQYEQYF

V: TRBV6-2/TRBV6-3
J: TRBJ2-2
size: NA
D: TRBD1
DNA: TGTGCCAGCAGTAACGGACAGGAGACGGGGGAGCTGTTTTTT
CDR3: CASSNGQETGELFF

V: TRBV2
J: TRBJ1-1
size: NA
D: NA
DNA: TGTGCCAGCCTACCGGCAGGGGCCACTGAAGCTTTCTTT
CDR3: CASLPAGATEAFF

V: TRBV30
J: TRBJ1-5
size: few
D: NA
DNA: TGTGCCTGGAGTGTGTTCGGGTATGATCAGCCCCAGCATTTT
CDR3: CAWSVFGYDQPQHF

V: TRBV10-3
J: TRBJ1-4
size: NA
D: NA
DNA: TGTGCCACGCAACAGGGAACTAATGAAAAACTGTTTTTT
CDR3: CATQQGTNEKLFF

V: TRBV7-9
J: TRBJ2-3
size: once
D: NA
DNA: TGTGCCAGCAGCTTAGGGGCAGACGTTGGCACAGATACGCAGTATTTT
CDR3: CASSLGADVGTDTQYF

V: TRBV2
J: TRBJ2-1
size: NA
D: TRBD1
DNA: TGTGCCAGCAGTCTAAACAGGGGTGGCAATGAGCAGTTCTTC
CDR3: CASSLNRGGNEQFF

V: TRBV10-3
J: TRBJ2-7
size: NA
D: TRBD2
DNA: TGTGCCATCAGTGAGCCTTCCGGGACTAGCGGGATCCTAAGTCTCCATCCATCATACGAGCAGTACTTC
CDR3: CAISEPSGTSGILSLHPSYEQYF

V: TRBV28
J: TRBJ1-6
size: NA
D: NA
DNA: TGTGCCCTGCGAGGGACTGCTTCCAGTAATTCACCCCTCCACTTT
CDR3: CALRGTASSNSPLHF

V: TRBV2
J: TRBJ1-1
size: NA
D: TRBD1
DNA: TGTGCCAGCAGTGGGGCAGGGGGCAACACTGAAGCTTTCTTT
CDR3: CASSGAGGNTEAFF

V: TRBV28
J: TRBJ2-5
size: once
D: TRBD2
DNA: TGTGCCAGCAGTTGGGCTAGCGGAAAAGAGACCCAGTACTTC
CDR3: CASSWASGKETQYF

V: TRBV28
J: TRBJ1-1
size: once
D: NA
DNA: TGTGCCAGCAGCCTCATGGGCGGGGGAGCTTTCTTT
CDR3: CASSLMGGGAFF

V: TRBV6-5
J: TRBJ2-7
size: NA
D: TRBD2
DNA: TGTGCCAGCAGTTACTCGATGAGCGGGGCATCCTACGAGCAGTACTTC
CDR3: CASSYSMSGASYEQYF

V: TRBV5-1
J: TRBJ2-5
size: NA
D: TRBD2
DNA: TGCGCCAGCAGTCCTAGGACTAGGACAGAGACCCAGTACTTC
CDR3: CASSPRTRTETQYF

V: TRBV12-3/TRBV12-4
J: TRBJ2-7
size: NA
D: NA
DNA: TGTGCCAGCAGTTTGGGACTTGTCGAGCAGTACTTC
CDR3: CASSLGLVEQYF

V: TRBV29-1
J: TRBJ2-2
size: NA
D: TRBD2
DNA: TGCAGCGTTGAAGGAGCGGGAGGTACCGGGGAGCTGTTTTTT
CDR3: CSVEGAGGTGELFF

V: TRBV10-1
J: TRBJ1-2
size: once
D: TRBD1
DNA: TGCGCCAGCAGTGATATGTCTGGCCGACAGGGAAGGAACTATGGCTACACCTTC
CDR3: CASSDMSGRQGRNYGYTF

V: TRBV4-2
J: TRBJ1-2
size: NA
D: NA
DNA: TGTGCCAGCAGCGGACAGTACCCCTATGGCTACACCTTC
CDR3: CASSGQYPYGYTF

V: TRBV15
J: TRBJ2-1
size: medium-sized
D: TRBD2
DNA: TGTGCCACCAGCAGAGAATCCCTAGCGGGAGCCAATGAGCAGTTCTTC
CDR3: CATSRESLAGANEQFF

V: TRBV7-7
J: TRBJ2-1
size: NA
D: TRBD2
DNA: TGTGCCAGCAGCCCAGCCGCATTAGCGGGAGGGGGGAATGAGCAGTTCTTC
CDR3: CASSPAALAGGGNEQFF

V: TRBV3-1/TRBV3-2
J: TRBJ1-2
size: NA
D: NA
DNA: TGTGCCAGCAGCTCTACCTATGGCTACACCTTC
CDR3: CASSSTYGYTF

V: TRBV11-2
J: TRBJ1-4
size: NA
D: TRBD1
DNA: TGTGCCAGCAGTCATACAGGGGATGAAAAACTGTTTTTT
CDR3: CASSHTGDEKLFF

V: TRBV28
J: TRBJ1-5
size: NA
D: NA
DNA: TGTGCCAGCAGCCGGGCAGGGGACAATCAGCCCCAGCATTTT
CDR3: CASSRAGDNQPQHF

V: TRBV7-2
J: TRBJ1-5
size: NA
D: TRBD1
DNA: TGTGCCAGCAGCTTGACGACAGGGGGCAATCAGCCCCAGCATTTT
CDR3: CASSLTTGGNQPQHF

V: TRBV2
J: TRBJ2-7
size: NA
D: NA
DNA: TGTGCCAGCAAGTTGTCACTTTACTCCTACGAGCAGTACTTC
CDR3: CASKLSLYSYEQYF

V: TRBV7-9
J: TRBJ2-1
size: NA
D: NA
DNA: TGTGCCAGCAGCTTAGGGCAGGGCTACAATGAGCAGTTCTTC
CDR3: CASSLGQGYNEQFF

V: TRBV4-2
J: TRBJ2-3
size: NA
D: TRBD2
DNA: TGTGCCAGCAGCCAAAAACTAGCGGGAGGGCGTAGCACAGATACGCAGTATTTT
CDR3: CASSQKLAGGRSTDTQYF

V: TRBV3-1/TRBV3-2
J: TRBJ1-3
size: NA
D: NA
DNA: TGTGCCAGCAGCTCAACAGGGTCCTCTGGAAACACCATATATTTT
CDR3: CASSSTGSSGNTIYF

V: TRBV5-1
J: TRBJ2-1
size: NA
D: NA
DNA: TGCGCCAGCAGAGTAGGAGGCTCGAGCTCCTACAATGAGCAGTTCTTC
CDR3: CASRVGGSSSYNEQFF

V: TRBV4-3
J: TRBJ2-1
size: NA
D: TRBD2
DNA: TGCGCCAGCAGCCAAGATTGGACTAGCGACCGCGAGCAGTTCTTC
CDR3: CASSQDWTSDREQFF

V: TRBV11-1
J: TRBJ1-1
size: NA
D: NA
DNA: TGTGCCAGCAGCTTAGCGGCAGGGATGGGCACTGAAGCTTTCTTT
CDR3: CASSLAAGMGTEAFF

V: TRBV7-2
J: TRBJ2-7
size: NA
D: NA
DNA: TGTGCCAGCAGCTACAAGGGGACTGAGCCCTACGAGCAGTACTTC
CDR3: CASSYKGTEPYEQYF

V: TRBV19
J: TRBJ2-3
size: NA
D: NA
DNA: TGTGCCAGTAGTCCAGGGTTCGCAGATACGCAGTATTTT
CDR3: CASSPGFADTQYF

V: TRBV11-2
J: TRBJ2-7
size: NA
D: TRBD2
DNA: TGTGCCAGCAGCTCCCCGGGACTAGCCGGAACCTACGAGCAGTACTTC
CDR3: CASSSPGLAGTYEQYF

V: TRBV27
J: TRBJ2-7
size: NA
D: TRBD2
DNA: TGTGCCAGCAGTAAGCGGGGATACTACGAGCAGTACTTC
CDR3: CASSKRGYYEQYF

V: TRBV5-8
J: TRBJ2-7
size: NA
D: NA
DNA: TGTGCCAGCAGCTTGATTGTGACAGACTCCTACGAGCAGTACTTC
CDR3: CASSLIVTDSYEQYF

V: TRBV6-4
J: TRBJ2-3
size: once
D: TRBD2
DNA: TGTGCCAGCAGCCAGACTAGCGGGAAATCAGATACGCAGTATTTT
CDR3: CASSQTSGKSDTQYF

V: TRBV9
J: TRBJ2-5
size: NA
D: NA
DNA: TGTGCCAGCAGCATCCCGCAGGGGGGAGGTGAGACCCAGTACTTC
CDR3: CASSIPQGGGETQYF

V: TRBV29-1
J: TRBJ2-3
size: NA
D: TRBD2
DNA: TGCAGCGCCTTAACCCTAGCGGGTACAGATACGCAGTATTTT
CDR3: CSALTLAGTDTQYF

V: TRBV6-2/TRBV6-3
J: TRBJ2-1
size: once
D: TRBD2
DNA: TGTGCCAGCAGTTCGAGCGGGAGGGTCTACAGAGAGCAGTTCTTC
CDR3: CASSSSGRVYREQFF

V: TRBV6-4
J: TRBJ2-1
size: NA
D: TRBD2
DNA: TGTGCCAGCACCACCGAAGCGGGAGCCGGCCATGAGCAGTTCTTC
CDR3: CASTTEAGAGHEQFF

V: TRBV6-5
J: TRBJ2-5
size: NA
D: TRBD2
DNA: TGTGCCAGCAGTTACTCCGGGACTAGCGGGCAAGAGACCCAGTACTTC
CDR3: CASSYSGTSGQETQYF

V: TRBV28
J: TRBJ2-7
size: few
D: NA
DNA: TGTGCCAGCAGTTTGGGGTCCAGGACAGATACCTACGAGCAGTACTTC
CDR3: CASSLGSRTDTYEQYF

V: TRBV5-6
J: TRBJ1-4
size: NA
D: TRBD1
DNA: TGTGCCAGCAGCTCGGGGACAGGCCTAGGGGAAAAACTGTTTTTT
CDR3: CASSSGTGLGEKLFF

V: TRBV15
J: TRBJ1-5
size: few
D: TRBD1
DNA: TGTGCCACCAGCAGAGCGTCGACAGGGGGCAGTCAGCCCCAGCATTTT
CDR3: CATSRASTGGSQPQHF

V: TRBV29-1
J: TRBJ2-4
size: NA
D: NA
DNA: TGCAGCGTTGAAGGACACGAAAACATTCAGTACTTC
CDR3: CSVEGHENIQYF

V: TRBV5-1
J: TRBJ1-5
size: NA
D: NA
DNA: TGCGCCAGCAGCTTGGCTGGTACAGGCGATCAGCCCCAGCATTTT
CDR3: CASSLAGTGDQPQHF

V: TRBV13
J: TRBJ2-3
size: NA
D: TRBD2
DNA: TGTGCCAGCAGCCCGCGGGGGGGGCCGTGGACAGATACGCAGTATTTT
CDR3: CASSPRGGPWTDTQYF

V: TRBV28
J: TRBJ2-2
size: NA
D: NA
DNA: TGTGCCAGCAGTTTGCCCCTAAGGGGCACCGGGGAGCTGTTTTTT
CDR3: CASSLPLRGTGELFF